This entry lists 19 T cell receptor beta chains sequenced from one sample in a study of shared clonotypes between healthy human individuals (dated by TCRdb to the early 2020s). Library preparation employed the immunoSEQ multiplex PCR assay. As stored in TCRdb, this immuneACCESS dataset retains in-frame rearrangements with V and J assigned. A fraction of the clones does not appear; measured against another copy, unresolved V genes explain less than half of the discrepancy, and the remainder lacks a known reason. The sample table contains 980,000 or so clones; only one count was recorded for over 75% of them. Over 1.3% of the sample is taken by the ten largest. The sequenced sample was memory CD4+ T cells sorted from blood. The label giving this sample's cell subset or site can be read as: CD45RA-negative fraction. The receptors shown here come from a young man in good health.

This clone came up once. The CDR3 region is CASSLYTGGKNYGYTF. Here the CDR3 DNA reads TGTGCCAGCAGCTTATACACAGGGGGAAAGAACTATGGCTACACCTTC. V and J are TRBV7-2 and TRBJ1-2; 8 nucleotides align to TRBD1. The CDR3 runs to 16 residues. V shed 2 bases and J 2 bases; nucleotides not matched to a gene: 7. Germline lookup yields CDR1 SGHTA and CDR2 FQGNSA.

The chain uses TRBV7-9 and TRBJ1-4; D is possibly TRBD1 (6 bases). This CDR3 contains 14 residues. Germline CDR1 reads SEHNR; CDR2 reads FQNEAQ (reference sequence). V was pared by 4 bases and J by 6 bases, with 12 bases between. The CDR3 loop is CASSYREGHEKLFF. For the CDR3, the DNA is TGTGCCAGCAGCTACAGGGAGGGACATGAAAAACTGTTTTTT.

This clone has just a few counts. Other DNA sequences from this sample encode an identical CDR3 as well. This chain connects TRBV6-1 to TRBJ1-6, with 10 positions matching TRBD1. The V gene's germline CDR1 is MNHNS and CDR2 SASEGT. This CDR3 contains 16 residues. Trimming took 4 bases from V and 3 from J; bases not matched to a gene: 3. The CDR3: CASSATGGSYNSPLHF. The CDR3 DNA follows: TGTGCCAGCAGTGCGACAGGGGGCAGCTATAATTCACCCCTCCACTTT.

J is TRBJ1-2 and V is TRBV7-2; D possibly corresponds to TRBD1 (5 bases). Deletions cut 1 base from V and 14 bases from J, with 14 bases between. The CDR3 consists of 12 residues. The germline V gene has CDR1 SGHTA and CDR2 FQGNSA. The CDR3 loop reads CASSLGGTPATF. The CDR3 DNA reads TGTGCCAGCAGCTTAGGGGGGACGCCGGCAACCTTC.

V usage is TRBV5-4 and J usage is TRBJ1-1; 8 bases fit TRBD1. Germline values: CDR1 SGHNT, CDR2 YYREEE (reference sequence). V lost 4 bases and J lost 4; bases outside the gene matches: 18. There are 18 residues in the CDR3. CDR3 loop: CASSPKWQGAFFATEAFF. Written as DNA, the CDR3 is TGTGCCAGCAGCCCAAAGTGGCAGGGGGCGTTCTTTGCCACTGAAGCTTTCTTT.

CDR3 bases: TGCGCCAGCGCCTATAGCGGCCCCGGGGTTGATACGCAGTATTTT. This translates into CASAYSGPGVDTQYF. The J gene is TRBJ2-3, the V gene TRBV5-1, with D possibly matching TRBD2 (6 bases). The CDR3 is 15 residues long. Trimming took 7 bases from V and 6 from J, leaving 21 bases between them. Germline CDR1 and CDR2: SGHRS and YFSETQ.

This clone was picked up a small number of times. This likely comes from a read error, as the CDR3 has no conserved phenylalanine or tryptophan at its end. No DNA is shown, since the ends of the CDR3 on it are uncertain; the CDR3 is the one TCRdb lists. CDR3 in amino acids: CASSPPVVH. The chain combines TRBV6-1 with TRBJ2-3; whether TRBD1, the table's D call, matches the DNA was not checked. The CDR3 extends over 9 residues, inclusive of both ends. The germline gives CDR1 MNHNS, CDR2 SASEGT.

This clone was picked up a small number of times. The chain has TRBV10-3 and TRBJ2-7; D not certain. With 4 bases removed from V and 3 bases from J, the gap between germline ends came to 10 bases. Germline CDR1 and CDR2: ENHRY and SYGVKD. The CDR3 loop spans 13 amino acids. The CDR3 spells CAISGSWVYEQYF. DNA of the CDR3: TGTGCCATCAGTGGTAGCTGGGTCTACGAGCAGTACTTC.

In this sample, this clone turned up a few times. V usage is TRBV7-2 and J usage is TRBJ2-5, with D unresolved. CDR1 and CDR2 (germline): SGHTA, FQGNSA. The V and J ends lost 2 bases and 7 bases respectively, with 14 bases between them. This CDR3 region has 14 residues. CDR3 protein: CASSLNMLEGTQYF. CDR3 nucleotide sequence: TGTGCCAGCAGCTTAAATATGCTAGAAGGGACCCAGTACTTC.

V gene TRBV11-2 combines with J gene TRBJ2-7, with TRBD1 identical over 9 bases. The CDR3 length is 15 residues. Germline V CDR1 and CDR2: SGHAT, FQNNGV. V shed 1 base and J 4 bases; nucleotides not matched to a gene: 5. The DNA for the CDR3 is TGTGCCAGCAGCTTAGCGGACAGGGGTCCATACGAGCAGTACTTC. Its protein is CASSLADRGPYEQYF.

This clone appeared once. The chain carries TRBV19 and TRBJ2-7; D is uncertain. This CDR3 spans 13 amino acids. V was trimmed by 4 bases and J by 1 base, leaving 8 bases between them. Germline-derived CDR1 and CDR2 are LNHDA and SQIVND (reference sequence). The CDR3 region has the DNA TGTGCCAGTAGTAGACTCATATCCTACGAGCAGTACTTC. Translated: CASSRLISYEQYF.

This clone is a singleton in its sample. The chain links TRBV5-1 to TRBJ1-4; 8 nucleotides agree with TRBD1. Germline V gives CDR1 SGHRS, CDR2 YFSETQ. The CDR3 consists of 14 residues. The junction had 9 bases not matched to a gene; V was cut back by 3 bases and J by 11 bases. The CDR3 loop reads CASSSRQGSDKLFF. DNA of the CDR3: TGCGCCAGCAGCTCCCGACAGGGGAGTGATAAACTGTTTTTT.

The V gene is TRBV5-1, the J gene TRBJ2-3; 8 nucleotides line up with TRBD1. From germline, CDR1 is SGHRS and CDR2 YFSETQ. Trimming took 5 bases from V and 1 from J; bases not matched to a gene: 12. The CDR3 loop spans 17 amino acids. The CDR3 region is CASRRQGAVGGTDTQYF. The CDR3 nucleotides read TGCGCCAGCAGAAGGCAGGGGGCGGTAGGAGGCACAGATACGCAGTATTTT.

The rearrangement uses TRBV30 and TRBJ2-7; 11 positions agree with TRBD2. This CDR3 contains 16 residues. Per the germline V gene, CDR1 is GTSNPN and CDR2 is SVGIG (reference sequence). The trim removed 3 bases at V and 0 bases at J, leaving 7 bases unmatched. CDR3 protein: CAWSPLTSGGSYEQYF. CDR3 DNA: TGTGCCTGGAGCCCCTTAACTAGCGGGGGCTCCTACGAGCAGTACTTC.

The chain links TRBV4-3 to TRBJ1-1; tentative D call: TRBD1 (5 bases). The CDR3 totals 14 residues. Germline values: CDR1 LGHNA, CDR2 YSLEER. V was pared by 0 bases and J by 4 bases, with 9 bases between. CDR3 sequence reads: CASSQDYGGTEAFF. CDR3 sequence (DNA): TGCGCCAGCAGCCAAGATTACGGGGGCACTGAAGCTTTCTTT.

The chain recombines TRBV2 with TRBJ2-1, with TRBD2 as a possible D gene (6 bases). Germline V gene sequence: CDR1 SNHLY, CDR2 FYNNEI. V was shortened by 7 bases and J by 15 bases, with 22 bases between the two germline ends. The CDR3 is 13 amino acids. The CDR3 loop reads CASNLDPRDVSFF. DNA for the CDR3: TGTGCCAGCAACCTGGACCCGCGGGATGTGTCGTTCTTC.

The chain combines TRBV27 with TRBJ2-5; 9 nucleotides match TRBD1. CDR1 and CDR2 from the germline V gene are MNHEY and SMNVEV (reference sequence). The CDR3 is 15 amino acids. The V gene end was trimmed by 5 bases and the J gene end by 5 bases; junction bases not matched to a gene: 9. This CDR3 is CASSPSTGGAETQYF. The CDR3, as DNA: TGTGCCAGCAGTCCGTCCACAGGGGGCGCGGAGACCCAGTACTTC.

The CDR3 bases are TGTGCCAGCAGTAGGGACAGGGCGGGGGAGACCCAGTACTTC. It is translated as CASSRDRAGETQYF. The chain joins TRBV6-1 to TRBJ2-5, with 9 nucleotides matching TRBD1. J was trimmed by 5 bases and V by 5 bases; bases with no gene match: 6. The CDR3 contains 14 residues. CDR1 is MNHNS, CDR2 SASEGT, per germline.

This clone showed up just a few times. This chain links TRBV7-9 with TRBJ1-5; weak D call: TRBD1 (6 bases). The germline gives CDR1 SEHNR, CDR2 FQNEAQ (reference sequence). Trimming shortened V by 5 bases and J by 3 bases, and 11 bases separated the two germline ends. The CDR3 consists of 14 residues. This CDR3 is CASSNQGPNQPQHF. The CDR3 DNA reads TGTGCCAGCAGCAATCAGGGGCCCAATCAGCCCCAGCATTTT.